This T cell receptor beta chain comes out of a study of blood T cell repertoires in COVID-19. Across the whole study: The United States, Italy and Spain supplied acute and convalescent COVID-19 samples. The cDNA or gDNA used as material had been derived from T cells, B-cell-depleted T cells, or PBMCs.

In the source study's methods: By means of reference gene primer amplification, nucleated cell counts were estimated. The assay was immunoSEQ multiplex PCR, and TCRdb's table has in-frame clones only and misses some. That table furnishes V, J and clone size, whereas the DNA furnished D and trimming. The sample records roughly 260,000 clones, around 85% being singletons. The ends were cut back, 11 bases at V and 6 bases at J, with 20 bases in the middle. The CDR3 covers 14 residues. The germline V gene has CDR1 MNHEY and CDR2 SVGAGI. V gene TRBV6-5 combines with J gene TRBJ1-5; tentatively, D is TRBD1 (6 bases). This TCR came from a middle-aged woman with active or convalescent COVID-19. Sequenced sample: peripheral blood. The CDR3 bases are TGTGCCGCCCAGGTAGTGGGGGGGGCTCAGCCCCAGCATTTT. Protein product: CAAQVVGGAQPQHF.